Sequencing of this T cell receptor beta chain was carried out in a study of T cell responses to AZD1222 COVID-19 vaccine. Germline CDR1 reads KGHDR; CDR2 reads SFDVKD. The CDR3 is 17 residues long. The ends lost 5 bases at V and 8 bases at J; junction bases unmatched: 11. Data came from immunoSEQ multiplex PCR; TCRdb stores just in-frame clones and leaves some out. The sample comprises 45,000 to 60,000 clones, over 65% of which are singletons, and over 6.5% rests with the top ten. Sequencing was performed on peripheral blood, taken on day 0 of AZD1222 vaccination. The rearrangement joins TRBV24-1 to TRBJ2-1; 13 bases line up with TRBD2. This receptor was taken from an adult in good health. CDR3 amino acids: CATSGGWGTSGIYEQFF. CDR3 nucleotide sequence: TGTGCCACCAGTGGGGGATGGGGGACTAGCGGGATTTATGAGCAGTTCTTC.